The 21 T cell receptor beta chains in this list originate from one sample, sequenced in a study of identifying expanded T cells in peripheral blood. The assay was immunoSEQ multiplex PCR, and TCRdb's table has in-frame clones only and misses some. The sample has around 60,000 clones, around 86% seen once. Sequencing input: blood. These receptors originate from a person aged 18 to 70 in good health.

The V gene is TRBV5-1, the J gene TRBJ2-1; 14 nucleotides agree with TRBD2. V shed 0 bases, J shed 5 bases, and the junction held 16 bases outside the gene matches. The germline CDR1 and CDR2 sequences are SGHRS and YFSETQ. This CDR3 comprises 21 residues. In nucleotides, the CDR3 is TGCGCCAGCAGCTTGGCCGTTATGACTAGCGGGAGGGTTACCCTAGACAATGAGCAGTTCTTC. It yields the protein CASSLAVMTSGRVTLDNEQFF.

The chain has TRBV29-1 and TRBJ2-7; D could derive from TRBD1 or TRBD2 (6 bases each). Germline CDR1 reads SQVTM; CDR2 reads ANQGSEA. V was shortened by 6 bases and J by 2 bases, with 14 bases between the two germline ends. The CDR3 runs to 13 residues. Written as DNA, the CDR3 is TGCAGCGTCGCGCTAGGGGGGACCTACGAGCAGTACTTC. Its protein is CSVALGGTYEQYF.

The chain recombines TRBV9 with TRBJ2-1; D is possibly TRBD2 (5 bases). V was shortened by 0 bases and J by 7 bases, with 14 bases between the two germline ends. The CDR3 is made up of 15 amino acids. Germline CDR1 is SGDLS and CDR2 is YYNGEE. CDR3 amino acids: CASSVDSTGGNEQFF. The DNA for the CDR3 is TGTGCCAGCAGCGTAGACTCCACGGGCGGGAATGAGCAGTTCTTC. Supplemented by reference TRBV9 and TRBJ2-1, the full variable domain reads DSGVTQTPKHLITATGQRVTLRCSPRSGDLSVYWYQQSLDQGLQFLIQYYNGEERAKGNILERFSAQQFPDLHSELNLSSLELGDSALYFCASSVDSTGGNEQFFGPGTRLTVL.

The genes are TRBV19 and TRBJ2-5; D ambiguous. V lost 3 bases, J lost 3 bases, and 14 bases lay in between. Germline V gene data show CDR1 as LNHDA and CDR2 as SQIVND (reference sequence). CDR3 length equals 15 residues. CDR3 nucleotides: TGTGCCAGTAGTATGGGCAGACTTTTAAAAGAGACCCAGTACTTC. It specifies CASSMGRLLKETQYF.

This clone was observed a single time. The rearrangement joins TRBV27 to TRBJ1-1; 8 nucleotides match TRBD1. The CDR3 totals 15 residues. Trimming cost V 5 bases and J 4 bases; bases outside gene matches: 9. Germline loops: CDR1 MNHEY, CDR2 SMNVEV (reference sequence). CDR3 in DNA: TGTGCCAGCAGTCAACCAGGGGGCCGTAGCACTGAAGCTTTCTTT. The encoded protein is CASSQPGGRSTEAFF.

A single count supports this clone. The genes are TRBV30 and TRBJ1-5; D uncertain. The CDR3 is made up of 13 amino acids. Germline values: CDR1 GTSNPN, CDR2 SVGIG (reference sequence). Trimming cost V 1 base and J 4 bases, with 8 bases left between them. DNA of the CDR3: TGTGCCTGGAGTGGAGGTGTTAATCAGCCCCAGCATTTT. Its protein is CAWSGGVNQPQHF.

The rearrangement joins TRBV7-8 to TRBJ1-6, with unresolved D. V was shortened by 2 bases and J by 10 bases, with 9 bases between the two germline ends. Germline V gene sequence: CDR1 SGHVS, CDR2 FQNEAQ. The CDR3 is 13 amino acids. The CDR3 sequence is CASSLRLGSPLHF. In nucleotides, the CDR3 is TGTGCCAGCAGCTTACGGTTAGGGTCACCCCTCCACTTT.

The chain joins TRBV19 to TRBJ2-7; the match to TRBD1 covers 9 bases. The ends lost 7 bases at V and 3 bases at J; junction bases unmatched: 10. CDR3 size: 15 residues. From germline, CDR1 is LNHDA and CDR2 SQIVND (reference sequence). The DNA of the CDR3 is TGTGCCAGTACTGTCGCGGGACAGGGCATCTACGAGCAGTACTTC. Protein product: CASTVAGQGIYEQYF.

V and J are TRBV7-9 and TRBJ1-2; D uncertain. This CDR3 contains 13 residues. Germline lookup yields CDR1 SEHNR and CDR2 FQNEAQ (reference sequence). With 3 bases removed from V and 3 bases from J, the gap between germline ends came to 8 bases. CDR3 amino acids: CASSFSGDYGYTF. The DNA for the CDR3 is TGTGCCAGCAGCTTCAGCGGGGACTATGGCTACACCTTC.

This rearrangement joins TRBV6-5 to TRBJ1-2; 7 nucleotides match TRBD1. CDR1 is MNHEY and CDR2 is SVGAGI in the germline V gene. J lost 6 bases, V lost 6 bases, and 13 bases had no gene match. There are 15 residues in the CDR3. CDR3 nucleotide sequence: TGTGCCAGCAGCTACACCGCAACAGGGGTGGATGGCTACACCTTC. Encoded protein: CASSYTATGVDGYTF.

The genes are TRBV6-1 and TRBJ1-4; no definite D call. Germline assignment: CDR1 MNHNS and CDR2 SASEGT. This CDR3 spans 14 amino acids. Trimming cost V 3 bases and J 1 base, with 6 bases left between them. This CDR3 reads CASSDGGTNEKLFF. The CDR3 nucleotides read TGTGCCAGCAGTGACGGAGGAACTAATGAAAAACTGTTTTTT.

The rearrangement links TRBV29-1 to TRBJ2-1, with unresolved D. Trimming shortened V by 3 bases and J by 3 bases, and 12 bases separated the two germline ends. From germline, CDR1 is SQVTM and CDR2 ANQGSEA. This CDR3 is 14 amino acids long. The CDR3: CSVDSSGLYNEQFF. The CDR3 coding sequence is TGCAGCGTTGATTCCTCGGGTCTCTACAATGAGCAGTTCTTC.

The CDR3 sequence is CASSVFSGSTYEQYF. The CDR3 region has the DNA TGTGCCAGCTCTGTATTTAGCGGCTCCACCTACGAGCAGTACTTC. The V call is TRBV7-6, the J call TRBJ2-7, with D perhaps TRBD2 (6 bases). The ends were cut back, 8 bases at V and 2 bases at J, with 19 bases in the middle. The CDR3 runs to 15 residues. CDR1 and CDR2 from the germline V gene are SGHVS and FNYEAQ.

The rearrangement joins TRBV5-1 to TRBJ2-1, with 8 bases aligning to TRBD2. The CDR3 has 14 residues. Germline values: CDR1 SGHRS, CDR2 YFSETQ. The trim removed 4 bases at V and 7 bases at J, leaving 7 bases unmatched. The CDR3 protein is CASSARLASNEQFF. As DNA, the CDR3 is TGCGCCAGCAGCGCCCGACTAGCGTCTAATGAGCAGTTCTTC.

The CDR3 region has the DNA TGCGCCAGTCAGGACCGGGACAGGCTGAACACTGAAGCTTTCTTT. Encoded protein: CASQDRDRLNTEAFF. V gene TRBV5-1 combines with J gene TRBJ1-1; 8 positions match TRBD1. The CDR3 is 15 amino acids. V shed 8 bases and J 0 bases; nucleotides not matched to a gene: 9. From germline, CDR1 is SGHRS and CDR2 YFSETQ.

The CDR3 DNA sequence: TGTGCCAGCAGCCAGATGGGAGGGACGTCCTACTCCTACGAGCAGTACGTC. Residues: CASSQMGGTSYSYEQYV. The chain recombines TRBV11-2 with TRBJ2-7; 7 bases align to TRBD2. This CDR3 contains 17 residues. Looked up from germline, CDR1 is SGHAT and CDR2 is FQNNGV. V lost 5 bases, J lost 0 bases, and 13 bases stayed unmatched.

The chain has TRBV15 and TRBJ1-2; D gene uncertain. With 0 bases removed from V and 2 bases from J, the gap between germline ends came to 10 bases. Germline V gives CDR1 LNHNV, CDR2 YYDKDF (reference sequence). CDR3 length: 15 amino acids. The CDR3 DNA is TGTGCCACCAGCAGAGATGCAGACCCAAACTATGGCTACACCTTC. Its protein product is CATSRDADPNYGYTF.

For this clone: At the DNA level, this CDR3 is encoded by other sequences in the same sample as well. The rearrangement joins TRBV9 to TRBJ2-3; a possible D gene is TRBD1 (5 bases). The CDR3 has 14 amino acids. V gave up 3 bases and J gave up 0 bases, with 8 bases separating them. Germline V gene sequence: CDR1 SGDLS, CDR2 YYNGEE. This chain's CDR3 is CASSARGSTDTQYF. CDR3 nucleotides: TGTGCCAGCAGCGCAAGGGGAAGCACAGATACGCAGTATTTT.

This sequence joins TRBV5-6 and TRBJ2-2; D remains unclear. Per the germline V gene, CDR1 is SGHDT and CDR2 is YYEEEE. The CDR3 is 16 amino acids. With 3 bases removed from V and 6 bases from J, the gap between germline ends came to 18 bases. The chain's CDR3 is CASSSWTTYPAGELFF. The CDR3 DNA reads as TGTGCCAGCAGCTCGTGGACGACCTACCCCGCCGGGGAGCTGTTTTTT. The full variable domain, completed using reference TRBV5-6 and TRBJ2-2, is DAGVTQSPTHLIKTRGQQVTLRCSPKSGHDTVSWYQQALGQGPQFIFQYYEEEERQRGNFPDRFSGHQFPNYSSELNVNALLLGDSALYLCASSSWTTYPAGELFFGEGSRLTVL.

The chain couples TRBV11-2 to TRBJ2-3; D not resolved. There are 13 residues in the CDR3. With 7 bases removed from V and 1 base from J, the gap between germline ends came to 9 bases. Germline V gene sequence: CDR1 SGHAT, CDR2 FQNNGV. CDR3 DNA: TGTGCCAGCAAGTGGTTCGGCACAGATACGCAGTATTTT. The encoded protein is CASKWFGTDTQYF.

This clone is a singleton in its sample. This chain uses TRBV18 with TRBJ2-5; 7 nucleotides match TRBD2. Per the germline V gene, CDR1 is KGHSH and CDR2 is LQKENI. V was pared by 5 bases and J by 2 bases, with 2 bases of the junction left unmatched. The CDR3 sequence is 13 residues long. The CDR3 nucleotides are TGTGCCAGCTCATTTAGCGGGCAAGAGACCCAGTACTTC. Protein: CASSFSGQETQYF.